This T cell receptor beta chain was found in a study of T cell responses to AZD1222 COVID-19 vaccine. Study information: The study pooled second doses at about 4 or about 12 weeks. Study conclusions and caveats: Vaccine-associated CD4 TCRs spanned spike, dominant at 160-218 and 743-854. Baseline serology detected seropositivity in only six AZD1222 recipients.

CDR1 is SGHTA and CDR2 is FQGNSA in the germline V gene. The CDR3 consists of 14 residues. V lost 3 bases, J lost 3 bases, and 12 bases lay in between. TCRdb's table, derived via immunoSEQ multiplex PCR, lists solely in-frame clones and lacks some. Among 95,000 to 130,000 clones listed, more than 75% were seen once. As regards this clone: Antigen unknown.

This specimen was peripheral blood, taken on day 0 of AZD1222 vaccination. The chain couples TRBV7-2 to TRBJ2-7, with D possibly being TRBD2 (5 bases). The receptor was isolated from an adult in good health. This CDR3 is CASSFAGQNYEQYF. The CDR3 DNA reads as TGTGCCAGCAGCTTTGCGGGCCAGAACTACGAGCAGTACTTC. Based on the CDR3 plus reference TRBV7-2 and TRBJ2-7, the full variable domain is GAGVSQSPSNKVTEKGKDVELRCDPISGHTALYWYRQSLGQGLEFLIYFQGNSAPDKSGLPSDRFSAERTGGSVSTLTIQRTQQEDSAVYLCASSFAGQNYEQYFGPGTRLTVT.